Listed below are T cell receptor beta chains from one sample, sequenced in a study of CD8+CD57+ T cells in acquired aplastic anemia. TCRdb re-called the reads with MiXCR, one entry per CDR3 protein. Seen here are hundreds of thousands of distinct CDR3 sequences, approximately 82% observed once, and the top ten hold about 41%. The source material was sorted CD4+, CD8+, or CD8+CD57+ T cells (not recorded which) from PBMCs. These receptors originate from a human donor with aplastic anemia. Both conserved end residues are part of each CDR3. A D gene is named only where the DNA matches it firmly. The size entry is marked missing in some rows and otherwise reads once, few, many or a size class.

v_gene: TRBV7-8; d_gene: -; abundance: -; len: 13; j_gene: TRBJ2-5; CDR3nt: TGTGCCAGCAGTGAAACCACAGAAGAGACCCAGTACTTC; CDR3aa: CASSETTEETQYF
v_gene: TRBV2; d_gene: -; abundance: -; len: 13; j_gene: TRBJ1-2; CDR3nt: TGTGCCAGCGGGGACGGCGTCACAGATACGCAGAATTTC; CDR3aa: CASGDGVTDTQNF
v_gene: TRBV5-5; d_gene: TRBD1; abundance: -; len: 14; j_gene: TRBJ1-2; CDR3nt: TGTGCCAGCATCCTGGACAGGGGGCGCGGTGGCTACACCTTC; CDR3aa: CASILDRGRGGYTF
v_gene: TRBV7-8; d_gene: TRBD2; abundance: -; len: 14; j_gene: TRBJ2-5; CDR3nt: TGTGCCAGCGGCTTAGCGGGAGGGCGCGATACGCAGTATTTC; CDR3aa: CASGLAGGRDTQYF
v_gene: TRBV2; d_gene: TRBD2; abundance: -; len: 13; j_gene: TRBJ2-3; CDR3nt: TGTGCCAGCGGGGACGGGGGGAGAGATACGGAGTATTTT; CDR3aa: CASGDGGRDTEYF
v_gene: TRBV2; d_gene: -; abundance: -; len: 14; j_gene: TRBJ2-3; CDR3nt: TGTGCCAGCAGTTCGACGGCGGGTCACGATGAGCAGTATTTT; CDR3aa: CASSSTAGHDEQYF
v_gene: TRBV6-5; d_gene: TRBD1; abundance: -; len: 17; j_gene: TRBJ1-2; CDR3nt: TGTGCCAGCAGAAGGTACAGGGGTCGGAGAGCTAACTATGGCTACACCTTC; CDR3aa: CASRRYRGRRANYGYTF
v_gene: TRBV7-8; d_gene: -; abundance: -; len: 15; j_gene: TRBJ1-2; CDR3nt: TGTGCCAGCACCCAAAGAGGACGGCAAGACTATGGCTACACCTTC; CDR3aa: CASTQRGRQDYGYTF
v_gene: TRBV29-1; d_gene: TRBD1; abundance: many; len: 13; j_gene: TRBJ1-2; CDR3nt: TGCAGCGCAGTCCGACAGGGGGAATATGGCTACACCTTC; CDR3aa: CSAVRQGEYGYTF
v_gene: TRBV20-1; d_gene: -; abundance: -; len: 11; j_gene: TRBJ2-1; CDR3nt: TGCAGTGCTGCAACGGGGAATGAGCAGTTCTTC; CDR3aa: CSAATGNEQFF
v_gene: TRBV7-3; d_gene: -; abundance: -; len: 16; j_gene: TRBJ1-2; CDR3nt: -; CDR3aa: CASSPPGLEQYFGYTF
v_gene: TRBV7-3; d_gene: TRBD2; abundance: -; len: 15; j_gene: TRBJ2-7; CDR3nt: TGTGCCAGCAGGTCTAGCGGGGCCCTGCCGGACGAGCAGTACTTC; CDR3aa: CASRSSGALPDEQYF
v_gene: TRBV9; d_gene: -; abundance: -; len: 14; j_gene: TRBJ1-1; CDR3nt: TGTGCCAGCAGCGTTGCCGGGAGGACCACAGAGACTTTCTTT; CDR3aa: CASSVAGRTTETFF
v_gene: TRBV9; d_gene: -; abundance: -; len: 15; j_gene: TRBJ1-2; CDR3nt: TGTGCCAGCAGCTTGACGAGCGGCGCCGACCATGGCCACACCTTC; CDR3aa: CASSLTSGADHGHTF
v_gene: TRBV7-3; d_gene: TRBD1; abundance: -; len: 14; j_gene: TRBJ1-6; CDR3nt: TGTGCCAGCAGCTTCGGGACAGGGAATTCACCCCTCCACTTT; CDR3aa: CASSFGTGNSPLHF
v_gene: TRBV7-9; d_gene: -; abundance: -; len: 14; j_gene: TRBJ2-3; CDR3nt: TGTGCCAGCAGCTTAGCCAGGAGTGCTGTTGGCCACTCTTTT; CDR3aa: CASSLARSAVGHSF
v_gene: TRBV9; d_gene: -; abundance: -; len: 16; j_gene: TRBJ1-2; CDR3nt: TGTGCCAGCAGCGTGGGGACGGATACGCAGGTATATGGCTACACCTTC; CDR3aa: CASSVGTDTQVYGYTF
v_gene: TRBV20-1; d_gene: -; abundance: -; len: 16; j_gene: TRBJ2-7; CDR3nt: TGCAGTGCTAGAGATGTGGGGGCTGGGGGCGCCTACGAGCAGTACTTC; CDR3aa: CSARDVGAGGAYEQYF
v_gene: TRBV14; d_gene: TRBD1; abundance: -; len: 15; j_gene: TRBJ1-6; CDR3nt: TGTGCCAGCAGCCTCATCGGACAGGGGAATTCACCCCTCCACTTT; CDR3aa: CASSLIGQGNSPLHF
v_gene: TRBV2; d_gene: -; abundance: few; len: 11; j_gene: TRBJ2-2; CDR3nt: TGTGCCAGCAGCAGGGCCGGGGAGCTGTTTTTT; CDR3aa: CASSRAGELFF
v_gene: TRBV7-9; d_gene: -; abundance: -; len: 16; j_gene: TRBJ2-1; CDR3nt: TGTGCCAGCAGCTTTCAAAGAAGCTACGGGAGCAACGAGCAGTTCTTC; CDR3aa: CASSFQRSYGSNEQFF
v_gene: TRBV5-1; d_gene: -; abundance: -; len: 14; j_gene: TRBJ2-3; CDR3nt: TGCGCCAGCAGCTTTACAACCTCCTACGATACGCAGTATTTT; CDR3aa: CASSFTTSYDTQYF
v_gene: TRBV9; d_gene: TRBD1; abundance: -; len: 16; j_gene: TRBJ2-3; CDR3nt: TGTGCCAGCAGCGTAAGTCGGGACAGGGCTGGAGATACGCAGTATTTT; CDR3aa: CASSVSRDRAGDTQYF
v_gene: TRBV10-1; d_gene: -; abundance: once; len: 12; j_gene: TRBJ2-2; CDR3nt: TGCGCCAGCGGGGGGGCCACCGGGGAGCTGTTTTTT; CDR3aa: CASGGATGELFF
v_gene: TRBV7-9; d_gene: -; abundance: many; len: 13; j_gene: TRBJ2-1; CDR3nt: TGTGCCAGCAGCTCGACTACAGGGAACGAGCAGTTCTTC; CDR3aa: CASSSTTGNEQFF
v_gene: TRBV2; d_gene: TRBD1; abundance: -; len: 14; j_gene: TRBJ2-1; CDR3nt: TGTGCCAGCAGTGTCACAGGGGTTTTGAATGAGCAGTTCTTC; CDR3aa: CASSVTGVLNEQFF
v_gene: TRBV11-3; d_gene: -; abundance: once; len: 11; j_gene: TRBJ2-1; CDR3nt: TGTGCCCTCAGGTGGGGGGATGAGCAGTTCTTC; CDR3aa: CALRWGDEQFF
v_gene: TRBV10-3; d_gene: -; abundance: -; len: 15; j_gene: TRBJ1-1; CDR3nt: TGTGCCATCAGTGAGACCTCCGGCAGAGACACTGAAGCTTTCTTT; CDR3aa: CAISETSGRDTEAFF
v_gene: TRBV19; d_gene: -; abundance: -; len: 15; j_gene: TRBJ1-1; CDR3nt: TGTGCCAGCAGCATAGCTCTCGGAGCCAACACTGAGCAGTTCTTT; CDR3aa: CASSIALGANTEQFF
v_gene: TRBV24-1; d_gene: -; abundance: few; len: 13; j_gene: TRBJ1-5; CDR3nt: TGTGCCACCGGGGGGGAGAGTGATCAGCCCCAGCATTTT; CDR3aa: CATGGESDQPQHF
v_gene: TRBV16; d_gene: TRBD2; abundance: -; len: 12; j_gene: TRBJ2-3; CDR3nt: TGTGCCAGCAGGACAGCGGGGCACGAGCAGTACTTT; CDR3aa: CASRTAGHEQYF
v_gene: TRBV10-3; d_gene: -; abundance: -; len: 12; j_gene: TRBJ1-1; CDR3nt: TGTGCCATCGCCCCGGGGAGGACTGAAGCTTTCTTT; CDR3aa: CAIAPGRTEAFF
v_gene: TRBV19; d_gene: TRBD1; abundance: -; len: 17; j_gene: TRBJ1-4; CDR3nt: TGTGCCAGTAGTATAGCAGCGAGGGACAGGGACCTAGGAAAACTGTTTTTT; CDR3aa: CASSIAARDRDLGKLFF
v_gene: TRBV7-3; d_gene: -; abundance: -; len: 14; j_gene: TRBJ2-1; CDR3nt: TGTGCCAGCAGCCCCAGGCAGGAAGGCAATGAGCAGTTCTTC; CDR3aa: CASSPRQEGNEQFF
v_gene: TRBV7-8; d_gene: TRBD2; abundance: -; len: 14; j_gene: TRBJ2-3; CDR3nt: TGTGCCAGCAGCTCAGCGGGAGCTGCCGATACGCAGTGTTTT; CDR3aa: CASSSAGAADTQCF
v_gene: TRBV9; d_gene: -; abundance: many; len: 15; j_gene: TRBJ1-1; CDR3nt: -; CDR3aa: CASSVGSDTQYFAFF
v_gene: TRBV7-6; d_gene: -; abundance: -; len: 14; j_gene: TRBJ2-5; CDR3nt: TGTGCCAGCAGCTTAGGAGGGGGATTAAAGACCCAGTACTTC; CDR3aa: CASSLGGGLKTQYF
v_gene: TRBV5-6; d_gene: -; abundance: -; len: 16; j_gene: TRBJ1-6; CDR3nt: TGTGCCAGTAGCTTGGGGGAGGGCGACTATAATTCACCCTTCCACTTT; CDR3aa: CASSLGEGDYNSPFHF
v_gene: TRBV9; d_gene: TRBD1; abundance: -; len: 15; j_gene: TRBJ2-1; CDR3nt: TGTGCCAGCAGCAGAGATAGACAGGGGCAGTATTTTCAGTTCTTC; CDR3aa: CASSRDRQGQYFQFF
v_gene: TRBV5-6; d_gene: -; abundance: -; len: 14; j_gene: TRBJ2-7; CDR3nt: TGTGCCAGCAGCTTAGGGGGGGGGACCTACGAGCAGTACTTC; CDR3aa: CASSLGGGTYEQYF
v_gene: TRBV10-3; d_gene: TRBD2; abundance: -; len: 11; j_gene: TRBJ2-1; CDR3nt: TGTGCCATCAGTGAGGGGAGGGATGGTTTCTTC; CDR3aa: CAISEGRDGFF
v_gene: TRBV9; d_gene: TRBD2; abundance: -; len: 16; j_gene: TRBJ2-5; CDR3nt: TGTGCCAGCAGCTTGGGACTACGGGGCGGGGAAGTGTCCCAGTACTTC; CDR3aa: CASSLGLRGGEVSQYF
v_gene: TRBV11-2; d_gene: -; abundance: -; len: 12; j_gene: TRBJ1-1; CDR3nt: -; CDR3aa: CATSWGGGANFF
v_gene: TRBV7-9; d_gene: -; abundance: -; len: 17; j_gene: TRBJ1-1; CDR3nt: TGTGCCAGCAGCTTAGGCCGAGAGCCCGATAGGAAGAATGAAGCTTTCTTT; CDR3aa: CASSLGREPDRKNEAFF
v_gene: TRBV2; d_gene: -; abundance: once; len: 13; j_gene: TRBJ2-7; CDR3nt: TGTGCCGACGGGGACGGGGGCACAGACAAGCAGTACTTT; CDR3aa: CADGDGGTDKQYF
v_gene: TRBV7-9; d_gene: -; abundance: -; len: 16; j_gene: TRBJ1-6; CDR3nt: TGTGCCAGCAGCTTGGGAGGAAGCGGGGGGAGCGAAGAGCTCCACTTT; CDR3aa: CASSLGGSGGSEELHF
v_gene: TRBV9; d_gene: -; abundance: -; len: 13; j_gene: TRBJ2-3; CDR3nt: TGTGCCAGCAGTGTACGGCTGGCGGATACGCAGTATTTT; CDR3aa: CASSVRLADTQYF
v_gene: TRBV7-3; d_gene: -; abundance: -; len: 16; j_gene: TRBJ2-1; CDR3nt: TGTGCCAGCAGTTTTCGCGGAAGTTGGGGAGAGACCCAGCAGTTCTTC; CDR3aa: CASSFRGSWGETQQFF